Below, 29 T cell receptor beta chains from the same sample are listed, as sequenced in a study of blood T cell repertoires in COVID-19. Clones were sequenced by immunoSEQ multiplex PCR, and TCRdb holds only the in-frame ones, with some missing. Here the sample spans about 190,000 clones, about 82% being singletons. The sample was PBMCs or T cells enriched from blood (not recorded which). The origin of the receptors is a young woman who had recovered from COVID-19.

The chain employs TRBV18 and TRBJ2-1; the D gene is possibly TRBD1 (6 bases). Germline-derived CDR1 and CDR2 are KGHSH and LQKENI. The CDR3 is 17 residues long. V lost 1 base to trimming and J lost 0 bases, with 13 bases between them. Here the CDR3 DNA reads TGTGCCAGCTCACCACGGGTAACAGGGCCCTCCTACAATGAGCAGTTCTTC. As protein: CASSPRVTGPSYNEQFF.

V and J are TRBV6-2 or TRBV6-3 and TRBJ1-6; a weak D match, TRBD1 (6 bases). Per the germline V gene, CDR1 is MNHEY and CDR2 is SVGEGT. Trimming shortened V by 5 bases and J by 8 bases, and 19 bases separated the two germline ends. The CDR3 covers 16 residues. The CDR3 sequence is CASSKGQRLFDSPLHF. The CDR3 nucleotides read TGTGCCAGCAGTAAAGGACAGCGCTTGTTTGATTCACCCCTCCACTTT.

The CDR3 loop is CASRAGEDNEQFF. CDR3 nucleotides: TGTGCCAGCAGGGCGGGGGAGGACAATGAGCAGTTCTTC. The chain employs TRBV6-5 and TRBJ2-1; 7 bases agree with TRBD2. V gave up 6 bases and J gave up 5 bases; unmatched junction bases: 4. In germline, CDR1 is MNHEY, CDR2 SVGAGI. The CDR3 runs to 13 residues.

The V call is TRBV19, the J call TRBJ1-1, with TRBD1 matching 7 bases. The CDR3 runs to 14 residues. With 8 bases clipped from V and 1 base from J, the junction kept 7 bases outside the gene matches. In germline, CDR1 is LNHDA, CDR2 SQIVND (reference sequence). The CDR3 nucleotides are TGTGCCAGTCAGAGGGGGCGAGGGAACACTGAAGCTTTCTTT. Its protein is CASQRGRGNTEAFF.

The chain employs TRBV3-1 (or the pseudogene TRBV3-2) and TRBJ1-4, with TRBD1 matching over 9 bases. Per germline, CDR1 LGHDT and CDR2 YNNKEL (reference sequence). The CDR3 has 16 amino acids. The junction had 6 bases not matched to a gene; V was cut back by 5 bases and J by 2 bases. The CDR3, as DNA: TGTGCCAGCAGCTTGACAGGGGGGGCGACTAATGAAAAACTGTTTTTT. Residues: CASSLTGGATNEKLFF.

This clone was observed a single time. The chain links TRBV24-1 to TRBJ2-7, with 12 bases aligning to TRBD1. J was trimmed by 6 bases and V by 3 bases; bases with no gene match: 5. Per germline, CDR1 KGHDR and CDR2 SFDVKD. This CDR3 is 15 amino acids long. CDR3 nucleotides: TGTGCCACCAGTGATCCCGGGACAGGGGGCCGCGAGCAGTACTTC. Protein product: CATSDPGTGGREQYF.

The chain combines TRBV25-1 with TRBJ2-1; 8 bases map to TRBD2. Germline V gene data show CDR1 as MGHDK and CDR2 as SYGVNS. The CDR3 runs 14 residues. The junction had 5 bases not matched to a gene; V was cut back by 6 bases and J by 4 bases. CDR3 nucleotide sequence: TGTGCCAGCAGCGTAGCGGGAAGGTACAATGAGCAGTTCTTC. It is translated as CASSVAGRYNEQFF.

This clone was picked up a small number of times. The rearrangement joins TRBV2 to TRBJ1-1; D is ambiguous. The germline gives CDR1 SNHLY, CDR2 FYNNEI. The ends were cut back, 6 bases at V and 1 base at J, with 18 bases in the middle. There are 16 residues in the CDR3. CDR3 residues: CASRDSMGQQNTEAFF. The CDR3 DNA reads as TGTGCCAGCAGAGATTCAATGGGCCAGCAGAACACTGAAGCTTTCTTT.

The chain links TRBV28 to TRBJ2-2, with 7 bases identical to TRBD1. Germline lookup yields CDR1 MDHEN and CDR2 SYDVKM. The CDR3 extends over 16 amino acids. Trimming removed 4 bases from V and 6 bases from J; junction bases left unmatched: 11. CDR3 sequence: CASSSFYRDSSGELFF. CDR3 nucleotides: TGTGCCAGCAGTTCATTTTACCGGGACAGTTCCGGGGAGCTGTTTTTT.

The chain employs TRBV21-1 and TRBJ2-7; the tabulated D call, TRBD1, remains unverified against the DNA. TRBV21-1 counts as a pseudogene. The CDR3 is 15 residues long. CDR3 loop: CASSVGQLKAYEQYF. CDR3 bases: TGTGCCAGCTCCGTTGGGCAGCTAAAAGCCTACGAGCAGTACTTC.

This chain links TRBV6-5 with TRBJ2-7; 9 nucleotides match TRBD1. This CDR3 is built from 15 residues. V dropped 6 bases and J dropped 7; count of bases not matched to a gene: 13. Germline CDR1 is MNHEY and CDR2 is SVGAGI. The CDR3 spells CASSEDGTGKYEQYF. The CDR3 nucleotides read TGTGCCAGCAGCGAGGACGGGACAGGGAAGTATGAGCAGTACTTC.

The rearrangement joins TRBV20-1 to TRBJ2-5, with a possible D match to TRBD2 (5 bases). CDR1 and CDR2 (germline): DFQATT, SNEGSKA (reference sequence). V dropped 6 bases and J dropped 5 bases, with 7 bases sitting between them. CDR3 length: 10 residues. The CDR3 region is CSAPGETQYF. DNA of the CDR3: TGCAGTGCCCCGGGGGAGACCCAGTACTTC.

The chain carries TRBV7-2 and TRBJ2-3; D unclear. Trimming stripped 1 base from V and 0 bases from J, with 8 bases between. The germline V gene encodes CDR1 SGHTA and CDR2 FQGNSA. CDR3 length: 15 residues. Here the CDR3 reads CASSLGISSTDTQYF. CDR3 nucleotides: TGTGCCAGCAGCTTAGGTATTTCTAGCACAGATACGCAGTATTTT.

CDR3 DNA: TGTGCCACCAGCAGAGTGACAGGGAGCACAGATACGCAGTATTTT. This encodes CATSRVTGSTDTQYF. The chain couples TRBV15 to TRBJ2-3; 7 bases map to TRBD1. The V and J ends lost 1 base and 0 bases, in that order; junction bases with no gene match: 1. Per the germline V gene, CDR1 is LNHNV and CDR2 is YYDKDF (reference sequence). The CDR3 loop spans 15 amino acids.

The V and J genes are TRBV5-6 and TRBJ1-3, with 11 bases fitting TRBD1. V dropped 2 bases and J dropped 7; count of bases not matched to a gene: 2. CDR1 is SGHDT and CDR2 is YYEEEE in the germline V gene. The CDR3 has 14 residues. This CDR3 reads CASSLGQGANTIYF. CDR3 nucleotide sequence: TGTGCCAGCAGCTTAGGACAGGGGGCCAACACCATATATTTT.

The V and J genes are TRBV6-1 and TRBJ2-4, with a possible D match to TRBD1 (7 bases). Trimming removed 1 base from V and 6 bases from J, with 19 bases in between. The CDR3 extends over 17 amino acids. Looked up from germline, CDR1 is MNHNS and CDR2 is SASEGT. CDR3 sequence reads: CASSEGRVGGAGNIQYF. The DNA for the CDR3 is TGTGCCAGCAGTGAAGGGAGGGTAGGGGGCGCAGGAAACATTCAGTACTTC.

In its sample, this clone was seen once. The V gene is TRBV5-1, the J gene TRBJ2-6, with 7 bases aligning to TRBD1. Trimming removed 0 bases from V and 0 bases from J; junction bases left unmatched: 6. The CDR3 runs to 18 residues. CDR1 and CDR2 (germline): SGHRS, YFSETQ. The CDR3 DNA sequence: TGCGCCAGCAGCTTGGAGGTCAGGGGGACCTCTGGGGCCAACGTCCTGACTTTC. Its protein product is CASSLEVRGTSGANVLTF. The full variable domain, with the rest looked up from reference TRBV5-1 and TRBJ2-6, is KAGVTQTPRYLIKTRGQQVTLSCSPISGHRSVSWYQQTPGQGLQFLFEYFSETQRNKGNFPGRFSGRQFSNSRSEMNVSTLELGDSALYLCASSLEVRGTSGANVLTFGAGSRLTVL.

Note on this clone: Other DNA sequences of this sample code for an identical CDR3. The rearrangement uses TRBV5-4 and TRBJ2-3; D is unresolved. This CDR3 is built from 13 residues. In germline, CDR1 is SGHNT, CDR2 YYREEE (reference sequence). V was trimmed by 2 bases and J by 0 bases, leaving 4 bases between them. The DNA of the CDR3 is TGTGCCAGCAGCTTAGCTAGCACAGATACGCAGTATTTT. Its protein is CASSLASTDTQYF.

The chain is built from TRBV6-5 and TRBJ2-7; D remains unclear. This CDR3 is 11 amino acids long. Germline CDR1 and CDR2: MNHEY and SVGAGI. V gave up 5 bases and J gave up 6 bases, with 8 bases separating them. The CDR3 bases are TGTGCCAGCAGTACTCTTCGCGAGCAGTACTTC. Translation: CASSTLREQYF.

The chain links TRBV5-6 to TRBJ2-3, with 11 bases fitting TRBD2. The CDR3 covers 16 residues. V shed 4 bases, J shed 4 bases, and the junction held 8 bases outside the gene matches. Germline loops: CDR1 SGHDT, CDR2 YYEEEE. DNA of the CDR3: TGTGCCAGCAGCCCGGGACTAGCGGAGGGGGCAGATACGCAGTATTTT. This sequence encodes CASSPGLAEGADTQYF.

This chain joins TRBV3-1 (or the pseudogene TRBV3-2) and TRBJ1-1, with D possibly matching TRBD1 (5 bases). CDR1 is LGHDT and CDR2 is YNNKEL in the germline V gene (reference sequence). V dropped 0 bases and J dropped 1 base, with 12 bases sitting between them. This CDR3 has 16 amino acids. In nucleotides, the CDR3 is TGTGCCAGCAGCCAAGACGGGGGGATGGGGAACACTGAAGCTTTCTTT. Protein: CASSQDGGMGNTEAFF.

The rearrangement uses TRBV4-2 and TRBJ1-1; unclear D gene. The germline V gene encodes CDR1 LGHNA and CDR2 YNFKEQ. The CDR3 length is 13 residues. V shed 5 bases and J shed 5 bases, with 12 bases lying between them. The CDR3, as DNA: TGTGCCAGCAGCTTGGGCCCAAAAACTGAAGCTTTCTTT. It translates to CASSLGPKTEAFF.

V gene TRBV6-5 combines with J gene TRBJ2-7; 7 bases line up with TRBD1. Trimming took 6 bases from V and 3 from J; bases not matched to a gene: 11. Looked up from germline, CDR1 is MNHEY and CDR2 is SVGAGI. CDR3 size: 15 residues. In DNA, the CDR3 is TGTGCCAGCAGACCGGGGAAGACAGGGATCTACGAGCAGTACTTC. Protein sequence: CASRPGKTGIYEQYF.

V usage is TRBV19 and J usage is TRBJ1-2, with 9 bases that match TRBD1. V shed 6 bases and J 2 bases; nucleotides not matched to a gene: 1. Germline V gene data show CDR1 as LNHDA and CDR2 as SQIVND (reference sequence). CDR3 length equals 13 residues. The CDR3 region is CASRGQGNYGYTF. The CDR3 nucleotides read TGTGCCAGTAGAGGACAGGGGAACTATGGCTACACCTTC.

In this sample, this clone turned up once. The chain recombines TRBV18 with TRBJ2-1; D is possibly TRBD2 (6 bases). The CDR3 totals 16 residues. The ends were cut back, 0 bases at V and 5 bases at J, with 14 bases in the middle. Germline V lookup: CDR1 KGHSH, CDR2 LQKENI. The CDR3 spells CASSPPSGTSDNEQFF. The CDR3 nucleotides read TGTGCCAGCTCACCACCATCCGGGACTTCCGACAATGAGCAGTTCTTC.

The J gene is TRBJ2-3, the V gene TRBV27; weak D call: TRBD2 (5 bases). The CDR3 consists of 15 residues. V was pared by 7 bases and J by 1 base, with 15 bases between. Per the germline V gene, CDR1 is MNHEY and CDR2 is SMNVEV (reference sequence). CDR3: CASMSRAGGTDTQYF. In nucleotides, the CDR3 is TGTGCCAGCATGTCGAGGGCCGGGGGCACAGATACGCAGTATTTT.

The CDR3 bases are TGTGCCAGCAGTGAGGGACAGGGTTCGGTAAGTGAGCAGTTCTTC. Encoded protein: CASSEGQGSVSEQFF. This chain uses TRBV2 with TRBJ2-1; 9 bases fit TRBD1. V gave up 3 bases and J gave up 9 bases; unmatched junction bases: 9. The CDR3 is made up of 15 amino acids. Germline CDR1 reads SNHLY; CDR2 reads FYNNEI.

This chain joins TRBV30 and TRBJ1-1; maybe TRBD1 (5 bases). Trimming cost V 1 base and J 11 bases, with 14 bases left between them. The CDR3 spans 12 residues. Germline V gives CDR1 GTSNPN, CDR2 SVGIG (reference sequence). The CDR3 loop reads CAWSEIGHSAFF. Here the CDR3 DNA reads TGTGCCTGGAGTGAGATAGGACATTCGGCTTTCTTT. Full variable domain (missing parts from reference TRBV30 and TRBJ1-1): SQTIHQWPATLVQPVGSPLSLECTVEGTSNPNLYWYRQAAGRGLQLLFYSVGIGQISSEVPQNLSASRPQDRQFILSSKKLLLSDSGFYLCAWSEIGHSAFFGQGTRLTVV.

The chain is built from TRBV2 and TRBJ2-1; weak D call: TRBD1 (5 bases). Germline CDR1 SNHLY, CDR2 FYNNEI. The CDR3 runs 16 residues. The V gene lost 5 bases and the J gene lost 1 base, with 15 bases spanning the gap. DNA of the CDR3: TGTGCCAGCAGTCAAGAGACAGTCTCATCCTACAATGAGCAGTTCTTC. The encoded protein is CASSQETVSSYNEQFF.